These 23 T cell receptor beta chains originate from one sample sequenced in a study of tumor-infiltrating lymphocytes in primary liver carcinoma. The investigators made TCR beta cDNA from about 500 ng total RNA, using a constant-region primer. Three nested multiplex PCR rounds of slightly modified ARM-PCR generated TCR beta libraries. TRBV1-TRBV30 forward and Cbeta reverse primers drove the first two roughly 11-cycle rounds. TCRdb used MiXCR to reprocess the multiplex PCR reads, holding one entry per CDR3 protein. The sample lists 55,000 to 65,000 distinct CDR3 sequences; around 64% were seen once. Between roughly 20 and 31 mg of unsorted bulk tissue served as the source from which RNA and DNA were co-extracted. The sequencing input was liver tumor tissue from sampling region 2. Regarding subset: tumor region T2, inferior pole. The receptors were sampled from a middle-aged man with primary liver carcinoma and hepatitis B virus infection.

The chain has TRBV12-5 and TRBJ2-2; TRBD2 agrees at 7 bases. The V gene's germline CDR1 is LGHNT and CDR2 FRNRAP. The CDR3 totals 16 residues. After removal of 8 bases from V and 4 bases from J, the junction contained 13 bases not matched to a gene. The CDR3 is CASCVERGSGTGELFF. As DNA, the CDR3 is TGTGCTAGTTGTGTGGAGCGGGGATCTGGCACCGGGGAGCTGTTTTTT.

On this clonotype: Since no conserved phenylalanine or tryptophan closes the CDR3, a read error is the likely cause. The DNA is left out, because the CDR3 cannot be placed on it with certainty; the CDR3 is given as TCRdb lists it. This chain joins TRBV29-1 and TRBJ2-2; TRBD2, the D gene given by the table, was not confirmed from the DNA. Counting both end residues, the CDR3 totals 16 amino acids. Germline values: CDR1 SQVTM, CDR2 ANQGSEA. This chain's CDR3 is CSIRGTAVGGTGELFY.

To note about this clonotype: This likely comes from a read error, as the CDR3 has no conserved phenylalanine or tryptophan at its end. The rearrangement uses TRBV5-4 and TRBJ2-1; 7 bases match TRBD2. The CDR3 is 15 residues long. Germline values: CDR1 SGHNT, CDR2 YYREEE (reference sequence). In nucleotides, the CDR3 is TGTGACAGCAGCTTGGGAAGCGGGGATCTAAATGAGCAGTTCTCC. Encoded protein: CDSSLGSGDLNEQFS.

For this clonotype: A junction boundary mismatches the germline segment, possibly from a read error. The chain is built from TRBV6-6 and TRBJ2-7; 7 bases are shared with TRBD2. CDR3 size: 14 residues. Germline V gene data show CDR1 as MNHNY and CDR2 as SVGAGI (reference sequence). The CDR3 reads CASSSREVSYEQYF. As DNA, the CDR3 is TGTGCCAGTTCTAGCCGGGAGGTCTCCTACGAGCAGTACTTT.

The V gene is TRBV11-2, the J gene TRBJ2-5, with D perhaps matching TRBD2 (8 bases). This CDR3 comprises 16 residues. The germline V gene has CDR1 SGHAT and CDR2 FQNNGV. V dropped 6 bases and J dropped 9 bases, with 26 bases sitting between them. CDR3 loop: CASRLTVGGSGGAQYF. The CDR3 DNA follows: TGTGCCAGCAGGTTAACAGTAGGGGGCTCGGGGGGGGCCCAGTACTTC.

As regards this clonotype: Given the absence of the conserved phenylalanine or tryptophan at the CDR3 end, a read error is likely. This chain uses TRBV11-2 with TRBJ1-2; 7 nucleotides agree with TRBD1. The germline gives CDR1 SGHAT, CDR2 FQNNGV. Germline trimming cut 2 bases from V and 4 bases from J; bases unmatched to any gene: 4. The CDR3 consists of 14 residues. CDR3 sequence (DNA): TGTGCCAGCAGCTTAAACAGGGGATTCTATGGCTACACCATC. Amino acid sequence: CASSLNRGFYGYTI.

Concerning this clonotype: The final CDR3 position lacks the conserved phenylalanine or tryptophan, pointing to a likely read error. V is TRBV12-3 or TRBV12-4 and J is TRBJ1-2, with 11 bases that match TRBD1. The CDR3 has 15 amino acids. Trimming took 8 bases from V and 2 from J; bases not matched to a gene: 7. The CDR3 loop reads CASGLGQGANYGYTV. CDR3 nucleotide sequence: TGTGCCAGCGGCCTCGGACAGGGGGCAAACTATGGCTACACCGTA.

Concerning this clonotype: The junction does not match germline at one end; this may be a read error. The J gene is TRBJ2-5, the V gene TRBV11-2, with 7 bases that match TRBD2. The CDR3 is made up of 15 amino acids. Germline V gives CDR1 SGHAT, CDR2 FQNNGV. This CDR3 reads CARSLGGGDQEAQYF. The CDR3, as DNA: TGTGCCAGGAGCTTAGGTGGGGGGGACCAAGAGGCCCAGTATTTC.

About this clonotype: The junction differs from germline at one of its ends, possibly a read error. The CDR3 DNA reads as TGTGCCAGTAGCTTAGCGAGGCTAGCCCAGGGAACAAAAGAGACCCAGTACTTC. As protein: CASSLARLAQGTKETQYF. This chain joins TRBV11-2 and TRBJ2-5; either TRBD1 or TRBD2 may supply D (5 bases each). Germline CDR1 is SGHAT and CDR2 is FQNNGV. The length of the CDR3 is 18 residues.

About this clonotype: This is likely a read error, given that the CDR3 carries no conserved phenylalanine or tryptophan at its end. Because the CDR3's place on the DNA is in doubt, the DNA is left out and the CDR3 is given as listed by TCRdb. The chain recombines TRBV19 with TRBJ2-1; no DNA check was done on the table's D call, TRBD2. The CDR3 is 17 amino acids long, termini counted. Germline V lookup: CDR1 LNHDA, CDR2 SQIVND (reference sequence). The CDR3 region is CASSAVFGAVVYNEQFS.

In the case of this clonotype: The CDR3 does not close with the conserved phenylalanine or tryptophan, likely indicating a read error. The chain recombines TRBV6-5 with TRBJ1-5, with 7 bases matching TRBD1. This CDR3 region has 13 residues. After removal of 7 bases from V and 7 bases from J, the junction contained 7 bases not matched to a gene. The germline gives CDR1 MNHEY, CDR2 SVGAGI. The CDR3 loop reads CASIVTGDQPQHI. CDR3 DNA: TGTGCCAGCATAGTAACAGGGGACCAGCCCCAGCATATT.

The CDR3 DNA reads as TGTGCCTGGAGTAGAACAGAATATGAAAAACTGTTTTTT. Encoded protein: CAWSRTEYEKLFF. The chain recombines TRBV30 with TRBJ1-4; D is uncertain. V was cut by 2 bases and J by 6 bases, with 10 bases left in between. Germline assignment: CDR1 GTSNPN and CDR2 SVGIG (reference sequence). The CDR3 is 13 residues long.

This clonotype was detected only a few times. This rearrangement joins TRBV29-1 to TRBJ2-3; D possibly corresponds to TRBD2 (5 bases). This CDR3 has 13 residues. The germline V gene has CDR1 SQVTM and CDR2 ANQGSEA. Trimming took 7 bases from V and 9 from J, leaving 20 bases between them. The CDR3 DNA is TGCAGCGGAGTGGGAGCGTCCATCCTGACGCAGTATTTT. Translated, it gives CSGVGASILTQYF.

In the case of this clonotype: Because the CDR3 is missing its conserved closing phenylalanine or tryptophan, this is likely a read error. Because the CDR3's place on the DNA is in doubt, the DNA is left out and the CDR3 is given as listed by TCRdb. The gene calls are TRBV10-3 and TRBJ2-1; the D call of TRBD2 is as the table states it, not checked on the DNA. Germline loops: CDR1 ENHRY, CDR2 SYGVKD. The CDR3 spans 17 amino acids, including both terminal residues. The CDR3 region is CAVASGTVFSSHNEHFS.

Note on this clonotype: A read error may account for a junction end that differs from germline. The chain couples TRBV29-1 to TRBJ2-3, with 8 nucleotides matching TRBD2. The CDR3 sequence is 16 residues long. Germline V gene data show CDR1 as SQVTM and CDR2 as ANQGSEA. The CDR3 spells CSVGGKAGGRADTHYF. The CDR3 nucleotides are TGCAGCGTTGGTGGAAAGGCGGGAGGACGCGCAGATACGCATTATTTT.

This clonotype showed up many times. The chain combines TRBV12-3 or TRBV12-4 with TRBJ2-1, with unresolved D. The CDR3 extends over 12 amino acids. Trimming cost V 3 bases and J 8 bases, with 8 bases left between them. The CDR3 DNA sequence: TGTGCCAGCAGTTTTCGCGGACATGAGCAGTTCTTC. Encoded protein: CASSFRGHEQFF.

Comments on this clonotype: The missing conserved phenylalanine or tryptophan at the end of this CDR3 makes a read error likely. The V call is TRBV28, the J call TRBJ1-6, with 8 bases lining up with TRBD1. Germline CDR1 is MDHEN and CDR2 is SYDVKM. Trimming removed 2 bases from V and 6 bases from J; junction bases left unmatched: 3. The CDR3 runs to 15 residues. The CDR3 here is CASSLGQGGNSPLHI. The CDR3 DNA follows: TGTGCCAGCAGTTTAGGACAGGGCGGTAATTCACCCCTCCACATT.

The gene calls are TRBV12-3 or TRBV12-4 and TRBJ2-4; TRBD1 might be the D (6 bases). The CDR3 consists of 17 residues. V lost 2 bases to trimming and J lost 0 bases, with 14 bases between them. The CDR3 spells CASSLWGGDIAKNIQYF. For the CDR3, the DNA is TGTGCCAGCAGTTTATGGGGTGGGGACATAGCCAAAAACATTCAGTACTTC.

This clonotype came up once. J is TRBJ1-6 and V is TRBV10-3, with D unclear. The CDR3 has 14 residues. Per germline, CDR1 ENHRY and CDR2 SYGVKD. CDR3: CVSQLPGPNSPLHF. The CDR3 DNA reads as TGTGTCAGCCAACTACCGGGCCCCAATTCACCCCTCCACTTT.

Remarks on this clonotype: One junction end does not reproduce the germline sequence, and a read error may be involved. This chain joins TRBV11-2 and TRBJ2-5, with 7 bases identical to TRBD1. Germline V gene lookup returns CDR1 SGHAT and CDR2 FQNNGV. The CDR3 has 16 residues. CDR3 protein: CASSQFPGRGKETQYF. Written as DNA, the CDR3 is TGTGCCAGCAGCCAATTTCCTGGCAGGGGGAAAGAGACTCAGTACTTC.

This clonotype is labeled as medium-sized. Here the CDR3 reads CASSPGRGWYEQYF. In nucleotides, the CDR3 is TGTGCCAGCAGCCCCGGAAGGGGCTGGTACGAGCAGTACTTC. The chain couples TRBV11-1 to TRBJ2-7, with D tentatively TRBD1 (5 bases). The ends were cut back, 5 bases at V and 4 bases at J, with 15 bases in the middle. This CDR3 contains 14 residues. Looked up from germline, CDR1 is SGHAT and CDR2 is FQDESV (reference sequence).

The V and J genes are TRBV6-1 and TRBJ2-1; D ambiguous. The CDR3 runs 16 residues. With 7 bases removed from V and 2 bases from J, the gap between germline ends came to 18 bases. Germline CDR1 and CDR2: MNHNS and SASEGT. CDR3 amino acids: CASTRRPGLTYNEQFF. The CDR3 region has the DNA TGTGCCAGCACCCGTAGGCCCGGGCTTACCTACAATGAGCAGTTCTTC.

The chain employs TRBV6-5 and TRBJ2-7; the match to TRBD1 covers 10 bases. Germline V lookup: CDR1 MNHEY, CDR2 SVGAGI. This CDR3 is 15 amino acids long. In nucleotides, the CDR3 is TGTGTCGGCAGCTGGAGGACAGGGGGATCCTACGAGCAGTACTTC. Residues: CVGSWRTGGSYEQYF.